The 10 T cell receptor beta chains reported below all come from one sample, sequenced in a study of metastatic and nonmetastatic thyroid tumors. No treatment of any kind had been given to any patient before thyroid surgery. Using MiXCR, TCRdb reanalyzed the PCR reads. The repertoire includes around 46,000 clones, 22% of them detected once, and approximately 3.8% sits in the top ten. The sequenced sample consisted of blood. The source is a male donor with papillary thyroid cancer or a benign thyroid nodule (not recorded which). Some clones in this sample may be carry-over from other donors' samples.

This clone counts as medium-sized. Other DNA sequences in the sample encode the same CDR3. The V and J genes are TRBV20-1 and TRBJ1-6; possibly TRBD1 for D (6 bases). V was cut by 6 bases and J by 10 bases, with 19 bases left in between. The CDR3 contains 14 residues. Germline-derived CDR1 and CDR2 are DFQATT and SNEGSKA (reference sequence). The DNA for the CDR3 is TGCAGTGCCCAAAAACAGGGATCGGGGTCACCCCTCCACTTT. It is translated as CSAQKQGSGSPLHF.

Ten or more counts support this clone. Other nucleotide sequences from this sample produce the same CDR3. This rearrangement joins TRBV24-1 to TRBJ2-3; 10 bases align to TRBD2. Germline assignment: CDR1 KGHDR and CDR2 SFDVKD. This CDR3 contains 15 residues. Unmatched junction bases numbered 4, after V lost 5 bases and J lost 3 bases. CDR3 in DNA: TGTGCCACCAGTGCGGCTAGCGGGAGAACAGATACGCAGTATTTT. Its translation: CATSAASGRTDTQYF.

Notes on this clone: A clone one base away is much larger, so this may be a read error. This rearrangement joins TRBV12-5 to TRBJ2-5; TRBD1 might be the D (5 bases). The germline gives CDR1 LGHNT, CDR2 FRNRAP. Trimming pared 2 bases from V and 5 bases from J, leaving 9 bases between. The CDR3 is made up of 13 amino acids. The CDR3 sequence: CASGLTGVETQYF. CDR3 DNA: TGTGCTAGTGGTTTGACAGGCGTCGAGACCCAGTACTTC.

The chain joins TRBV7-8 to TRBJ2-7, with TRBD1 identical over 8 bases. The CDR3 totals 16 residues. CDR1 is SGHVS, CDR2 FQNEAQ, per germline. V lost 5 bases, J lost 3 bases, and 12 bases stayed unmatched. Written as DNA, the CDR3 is TGTGCCAGCAGCCTGGGGGCGGAACAGGGGGACTACGAGCAGTACTTC. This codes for CASSLGAEQGDYEQYF.

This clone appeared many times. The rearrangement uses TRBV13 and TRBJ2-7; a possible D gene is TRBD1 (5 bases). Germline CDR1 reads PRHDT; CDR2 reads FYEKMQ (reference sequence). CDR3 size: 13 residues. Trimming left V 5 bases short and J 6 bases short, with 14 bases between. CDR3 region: CASSQIPQGEQYF. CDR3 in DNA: TGTGCCAGCAGCCAGATACCCCAGGGCGAGCAGTACTTC.

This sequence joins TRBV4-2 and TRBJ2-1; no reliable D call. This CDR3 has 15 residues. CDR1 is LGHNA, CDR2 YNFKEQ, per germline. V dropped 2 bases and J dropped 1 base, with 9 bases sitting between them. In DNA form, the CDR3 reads TGTGCCAGCAGCCAATATATTACTTCCTACAATGAGCAGTTCTTC. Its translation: CASSQYITSYNEQFF.

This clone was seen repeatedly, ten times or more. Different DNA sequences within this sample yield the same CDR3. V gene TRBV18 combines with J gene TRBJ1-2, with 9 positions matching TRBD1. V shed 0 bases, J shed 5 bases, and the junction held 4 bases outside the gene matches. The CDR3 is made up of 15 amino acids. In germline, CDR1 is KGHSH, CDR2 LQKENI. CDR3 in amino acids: CASSPPHGTGYGYTF. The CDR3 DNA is TGTGCCAGCTCACCACCTCATGGGACAGGGTATGGCTACACCTTC.

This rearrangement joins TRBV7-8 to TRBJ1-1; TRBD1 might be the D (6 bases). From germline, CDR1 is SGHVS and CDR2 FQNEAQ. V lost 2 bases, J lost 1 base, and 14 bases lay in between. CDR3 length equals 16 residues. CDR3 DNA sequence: TGTGCCAGCAGCTTACTTTGGGGGCGCGGGAACACTGAAGCTTTCTTT. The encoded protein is CASSLLWGRGNTEAFF.

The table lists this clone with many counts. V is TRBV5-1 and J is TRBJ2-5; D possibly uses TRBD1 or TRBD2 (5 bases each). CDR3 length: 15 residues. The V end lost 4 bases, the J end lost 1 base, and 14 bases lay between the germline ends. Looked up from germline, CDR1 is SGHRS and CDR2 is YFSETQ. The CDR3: CASSRAWGFQETQYF. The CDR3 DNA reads TGCGCCAGCAGCCGTGCTTGGGGGTTCCAAGAGACCCAGTACTTC.

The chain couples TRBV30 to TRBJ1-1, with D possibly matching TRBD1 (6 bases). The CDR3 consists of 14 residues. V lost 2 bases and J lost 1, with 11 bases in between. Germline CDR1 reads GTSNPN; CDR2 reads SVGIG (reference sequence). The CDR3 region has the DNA TGTGCCTGGAGTTCCGGGACACCGAACACTGAAGCTTTCTTT. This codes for CAWSSGTPNTEAFF.